This T cell receptor beta chain derives from a study of cytomegalovirus exposure and HLA in healthy donors. Study conclusions and caveats: Presence/absence analyses supposed approximately even sequencing depth among donors. In a later analysis, TCR beta V- and J-gene trimming showed a link to a missense DCLRE1C variant. DRB1 had the most TCR associations and HLA-C the fewest, a later analysis found, with rates varying by HLA locus.

Points on this clone: What it binds is not known.

The primer mix had 60 Vbeta and 13 Jbeta primers. Data came from immunoSEQ multiplex PCR; TCRdb stores just in-frame clones and leaves some out. The sample consists of about 70,000 clones, around 70% of them appearing once. Trimming took off 0 bases at V and 3 bases at J, with 11 bases between the two ends. The CDR3 sequence is 16 residues long. Germline V gene lookup returns CDR1 MNHEY and CDR2 SVGAGI. This receptor was taken from a human donor in good health. Specimen: PBMCs. The V gene is TRBV6-5, the J gene TRBJ1-4; D is unresolved. CDR3 protein: CASSYSELISNEKLFF. CDR3 nucleotides: TGTGCCAGCAGTTACTCCGAGTTGATTTCTAATGAAAAACTGTTTTTT.